This TCR beta chain stems from a study of cytomegalovirus exposure and HLA in healthy donors. Study information: Early released data comprised tens of millions of unique TCRs from HLA-typed donors. Overall study findings and caveats: The authors listed some 160 TCR beta chains as cytomegalovirus-associated. In an earlier analysis, most TCR beta V segments were productive about 87% or about 30% of the time.

Primers: 60 Vbeta forward and 13 Jbeta reverse. The table came from immunoSEQ multiplex PCR; TCRdb's copy has only in-frame clones and leaves some out. The sample holds over 150,000 clones, 80% seen once. Details on this clone: The antigen remains unidentified.

CDR1 MNHEY and CDR2 SVGAGI come from the germline V gene. The ends were cut back, 0 bases at V and 11 bases at J, with 10 bases in the middle. CDR3 length: 12 residues. V and J are TRBV6-5 and TRBJ1-1, with no clear D. The sequencing input was PBMCs. The TCR originated in a man aged 25-40 years in good health and CMV-seronegative. The CDR3 reads CASSYSGSGAFF. CDR3 coding DNA: TGTGCCAGCAGTTACTCGGGGAGTGGGGCTTTCTTT.